These 8 T cell receptor beta chains originate from one sample sequenced in a study of cytomegalovirus exposure and HLA in healthy donors. PCR was performed using 60 Vbeta and 13 Jbeta primers. Generated by immunoSEQ multiplex PCR, the TCRdb table keeps only in-frame clones and is missing some. The table shows roughly 90,000 clones, with roughly 75% occurring only once. The sample comprised PBMCs. These receptors all come from a man between 25 and 39 years old in good health and CMV-seronegative.

V gene TRBV11-2 combines with J gene TRBJ2-1; 8 bases line up with TRBD2. The CDR3 covers 14 residues. Germline CDR1 is SGHAT and CDR2 is FQNNGV. V lost 7 bases and J lost 8; bases outside the gene matches: 10. The CDR3 DNA reads as TGTGCCAGCAACTTGGTAGCGGGAAAGGATGAGCAGTTCTTC. It codes for CASNLVAGKDEQFF. Using reference TRBV11-2 and TRBJ2-1 for the parts outside the CDR3, the full variable domain is EAGVAQSPRYKIIEKRQSVAFWCNPISGHATLYWYQQILGQGPKLLIQFQNNGVVDDSQLPKDRFSAERLKGVDSTLKIQPAKLEDSAVYLCASNLVAGKDEQFFGPGTRLTVL.

V usage is TRBV7-8 and J usage is TRBJ2-2, with D tentatively TRBD1 (5 bases). The CDR3 sequence is 16 residues long. The V gene's germline CDR1 is SGHVS and CDR2 FQNEAQ. Trimming pared 5 bases from V and 13 bases from J, leaving 26 bases between. CDR3 bases: TGTGCCAGCAGCGTCAGGGTCGGCGTGATTGCTCAAATGCTGTTTTTT. The encoded protein is CASSVRVGVIAQMLFF.

The chain is built from TRBV6-5 and TRBJ1-6; D possibly corresponds to TRBD1 (6 bases). Germline CDR1 MNHEY, CDR2 SVGAGI. Between the trimmed V and J ends, which lost 5 bases and 1 base, there was a span of 9 bases. The CDR3 loop spans 15 amino acids. The CDR3 nucleotides are TGTGCCAGCAGTACACAGGGTTCCTATAATTCACCCCTCCACTTT. As protein: CASSTQGSYNSPLHF.

This clone was observed a handful of times. This chain connects TRBV10-2 to TRBJ1-1; D is uncertain. This CDR3 region has 14 residues. CDR1 WSHSY and CDR2 SAAADI come from the germline V gene. V lost 3 bases to trimming and J lost 2 bases, with 10 bases between them. The CDR3 sequence is CASSDLGSNTEAFF. The CDR3 bases are TGCGCCAGCAGTGACCTAGGCAGTAACACTGAAGCTTTCTTT.

This clone was observed a few times. The chain carries TRBV7-2 and TRBJ1-2; 10 nucleotides align to TRBD1. There are 15 residues in the CDR3. V gave up 4 bases and J gave up 6 bases; unmatched junction bases: 8. Germline CDR1 and CDR2: SGHTA and FQGNSA. CDR3 nucleotides: TGTGCCAGCAGCTACCGACAGGGGGCGAATGATGGCTACACCTTC. Residues: CASSYRQGANDGYTF.

V is TRBV5-1 and J is TRBJ1-2, with D unresolved. V lost 1 base and J 5 bases, leaving 15 bases between the germline ends. The CDR3 is 15 residues long. Per germline, CDR1 SGHRS and CDR2 YFSETQ. CDR3 in amino acids: CASSLNGGSRYGYTF. The CDR3 DNA is TGCGCCAGCAGCTTGAACGGAGGATCGCGGTATGGCTACACCTTC.

The sample holds a few counts of this clone. The chain links TRBV18 to TRBJ2-7; 9 bases are shared with TRBD1. The J segment lost 5 bases and the V segment lost 6 bases, leaving 5 bases of the junction unmatched. This CDR3 spans 13 amino acids. Germline loops: CDR1 KGHSH, CDR2 LQKENI. CDR3 in DNA: TGTGCCAGCTCCCGGACAGGGGAACACGAGCAGTACTTC. It yields the protein CASSRTGEHEQYF.

V and J are TRBV6-5 and TRBJ2-7; D remains unclear. This CDR3 is built from 13 residues. V shed 5 bases and J shed 1 base, with 9 bases lying between them. Germline lookup yields CDR1 MNHEY and CDR2 SVGAGI. The CDR3 nucleotides read TGTGCCAGCAGTACCATTCGGTCCTACGAGCAGTACTTC. Its translation is CASSTIRSYEQYF.